The entry below gives a single T cell receptor beta chain sequence along with its context. The germline gives CDR1 LNHNV, CDR2 YYDKDF (reference sequence). The CDR3 spans 15 residues. V was cut by 1 base and J by 2 bases, with 12 bases left in between. The sample originates from a study of blood T cell repertoires in COVID-19. Across the study: In each case, the material was cDNA or gDNA derived from T cells, B-cell-depleted T cells, or PBMCs.

This table comes from immunoSEQ multiplex PCR, and its TCRdb copy is limited to in-frame clones, with some not included. The data contain 200,000 to 300,000 clones, 82% of them singletons. The sequenced sample consisted of peripheral blood. This sequence was found in a woman between 18 and 30 years old with acute or convalescent COVID-19. V is TRBV15 and J is TRBJ2-7; possibly TRBD2 for D (6 bases). CDR3 loop: CATSRGGSGTYEQYF. The CDR3 DNA follows: TGTGCCACCAGCAGAGGCGGTAGCGGAACCTACGAGCAGTACTTC.